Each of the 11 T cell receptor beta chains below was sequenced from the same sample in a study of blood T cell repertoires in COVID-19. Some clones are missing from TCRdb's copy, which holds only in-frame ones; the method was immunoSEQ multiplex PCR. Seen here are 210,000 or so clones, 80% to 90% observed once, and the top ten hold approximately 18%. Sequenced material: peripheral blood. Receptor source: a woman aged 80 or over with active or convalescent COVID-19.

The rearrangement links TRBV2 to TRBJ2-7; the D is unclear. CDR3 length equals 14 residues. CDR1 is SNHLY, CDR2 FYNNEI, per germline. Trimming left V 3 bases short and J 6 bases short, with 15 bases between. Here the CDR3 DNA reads TGTGCCAGCAGTGACCCTTCCCGCTTGAGCGAGCAGTACTTC. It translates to CASSDPSRLSEQYF.

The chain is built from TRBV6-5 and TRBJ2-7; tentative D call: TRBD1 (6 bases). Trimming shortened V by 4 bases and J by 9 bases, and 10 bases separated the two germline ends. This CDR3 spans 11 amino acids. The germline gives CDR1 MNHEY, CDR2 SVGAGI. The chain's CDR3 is CASSFQGRQYF. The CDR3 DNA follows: TGTGCCAGCAGTTTCCAGGGGAGGCAGTACTTC.

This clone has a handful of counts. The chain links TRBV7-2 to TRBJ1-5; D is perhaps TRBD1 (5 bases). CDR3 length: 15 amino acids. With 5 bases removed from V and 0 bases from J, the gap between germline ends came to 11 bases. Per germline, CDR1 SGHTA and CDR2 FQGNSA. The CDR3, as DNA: TGTGCCAGCAGCGAAGGGGATTATAGCAATCAGCCCCAGCATTTT. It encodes CASSEGDYSNQPQHF.

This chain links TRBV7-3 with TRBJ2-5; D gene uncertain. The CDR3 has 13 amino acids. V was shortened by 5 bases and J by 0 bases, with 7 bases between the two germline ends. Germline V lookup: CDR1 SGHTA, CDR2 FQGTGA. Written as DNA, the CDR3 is TGTGCCAGCAGCGCACGGTACCAAGAGACCCAGTACTTC. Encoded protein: CASSARYQETQYF. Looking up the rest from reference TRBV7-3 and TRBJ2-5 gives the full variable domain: GAGVSQTPSNKVTEKGKYVELRCDPISGHTALYWYRQSLGQGPEFLIYFQGTGAADDSGLPNDRFFAVRPEGSVSTLKIQRTERGDSAVYLCASSARYQETQYFGPGTRLLVL.

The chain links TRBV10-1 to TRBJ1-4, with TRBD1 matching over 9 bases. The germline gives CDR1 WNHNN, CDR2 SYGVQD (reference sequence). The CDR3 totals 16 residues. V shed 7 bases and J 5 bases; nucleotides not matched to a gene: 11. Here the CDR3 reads CASTGTGTPGNEKLFF. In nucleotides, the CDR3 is TGCGCCAGCACCGGGACAGGGACCCCAGGGAATGAAAAACTGTTTTTT.

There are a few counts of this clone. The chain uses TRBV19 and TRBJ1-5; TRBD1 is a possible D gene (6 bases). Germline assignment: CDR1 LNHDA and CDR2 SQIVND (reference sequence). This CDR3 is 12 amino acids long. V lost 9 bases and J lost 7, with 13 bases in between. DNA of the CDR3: TGTGCCAGCCAAGGGAGGGGGCAGCCCCAGCATTTT. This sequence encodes CASQGRGQPQHF.

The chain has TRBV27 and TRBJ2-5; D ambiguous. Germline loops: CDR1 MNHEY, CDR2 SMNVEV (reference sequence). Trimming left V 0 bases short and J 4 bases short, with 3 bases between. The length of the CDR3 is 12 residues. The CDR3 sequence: CASSLSRETQYF. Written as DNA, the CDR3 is TGTGCCAGCAGTTTATCCAGAGAGACCCAGTACTTC.

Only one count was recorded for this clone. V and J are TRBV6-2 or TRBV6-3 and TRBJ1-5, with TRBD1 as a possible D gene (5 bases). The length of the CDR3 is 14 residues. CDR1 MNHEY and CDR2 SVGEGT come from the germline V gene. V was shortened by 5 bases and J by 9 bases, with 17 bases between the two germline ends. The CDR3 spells CASSAGTGVGPQHF. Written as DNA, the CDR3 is TGTGCCAGCAGTGCCGGGACGGGAGTTGGGCCCCAGCATTTT.

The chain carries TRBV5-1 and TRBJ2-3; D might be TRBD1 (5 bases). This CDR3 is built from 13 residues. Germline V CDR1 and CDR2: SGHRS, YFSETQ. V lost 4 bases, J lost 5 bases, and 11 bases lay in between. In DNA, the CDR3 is TGCGCCAGCAGCGCAGGGTATCAAGATACGCAGTATTTT. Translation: CASSAGYQDTQYF.

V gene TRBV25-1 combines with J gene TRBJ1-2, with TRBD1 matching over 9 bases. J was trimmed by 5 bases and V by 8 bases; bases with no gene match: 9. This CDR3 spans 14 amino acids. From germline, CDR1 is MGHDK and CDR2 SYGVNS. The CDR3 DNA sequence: TGTGCCAGCCAAGTCGGGACAGGGCGGTATGGCTACACCTTC. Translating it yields CASQVGTGRYGYTF.

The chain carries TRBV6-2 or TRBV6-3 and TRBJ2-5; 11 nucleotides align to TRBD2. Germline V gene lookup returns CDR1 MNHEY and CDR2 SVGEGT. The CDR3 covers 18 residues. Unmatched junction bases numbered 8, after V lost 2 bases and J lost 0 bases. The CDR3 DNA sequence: TGTGCCAGCAGTTACGAGATAGCGGGGGGGAAGGACCAAGAGACCCAGTACTTC. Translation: CASSYEIAGGKDQETQYF.